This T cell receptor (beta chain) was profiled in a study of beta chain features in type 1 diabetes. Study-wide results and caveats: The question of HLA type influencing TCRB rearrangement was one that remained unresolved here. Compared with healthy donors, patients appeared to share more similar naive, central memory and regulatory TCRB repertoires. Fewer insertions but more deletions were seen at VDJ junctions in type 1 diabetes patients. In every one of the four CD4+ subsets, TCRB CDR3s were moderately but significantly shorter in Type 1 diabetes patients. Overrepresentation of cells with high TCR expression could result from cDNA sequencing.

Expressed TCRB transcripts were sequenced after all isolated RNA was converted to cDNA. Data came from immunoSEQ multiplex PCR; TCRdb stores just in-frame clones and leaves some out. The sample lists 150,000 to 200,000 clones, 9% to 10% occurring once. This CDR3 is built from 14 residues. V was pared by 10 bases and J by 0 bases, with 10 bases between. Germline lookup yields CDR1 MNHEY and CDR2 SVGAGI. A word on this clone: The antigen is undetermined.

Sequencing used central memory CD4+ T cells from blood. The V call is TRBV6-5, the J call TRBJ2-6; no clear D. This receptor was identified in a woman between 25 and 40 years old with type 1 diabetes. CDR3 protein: CATTRDSGANVLTF. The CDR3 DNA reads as TGTGCCACCACTCGCGACTCTGGGGCCAACGTCCTGACTTTC.